This T cell receptor (beta chain) emerged from a study of beta chain features in type 1 diabetes. Overall study findings and caveats: All four CD4+ subsets from Type 1 diabetes patients carried moderately but significantly shorter TCRB CDR3s.

This clone was seen more than once but under ten times. The target antigen is unknown. TCRB transcripts that were expressed got sequenced, as all of the isolated RNA had been reverse transcribed. Stem cell-like memory T cell samples yielded approximately 920,000 reads on average. Sequencing used immunoSEQ multiplex PCR; TCRdb keeps in-frame clones, though not all of them. This table holds over 100,000 clones, approximately 37% found once. This clonotype originated in a woman aged 18-35 years in good health. Material for sequencing was stem cell memory CD4+ T cells from blood.

The CDR3 here is CASSSPAGATGELFF. In nucleotides, the CDR3 is TGTGCCAGCAGCTCCCCCGCGGGAGCCACCGGGGAGCTGTTTTTT. The chain is built from TRBV11-2 and TRBJ2-2; 7 nucleotides match TRBD2. CDR3 length: 15 amino acids. CDR1 and CDR2 from the germline V gene are SGHAT and FQNNGV. J gave up 4 bases and V 4 bases, and 6 bases lay outside the gene matches. Based on the CDR3 plus reference TRBV11-2 and TRBJ2-2, the full variable domain is EAGVAQSPRYKIIEKRQSVAFWCNPISGHATLYWYQQILGQGPKLLIQFQNNGVVDDSQLPKDRFSAERLKGVDSTLKIQPAKLEDSAVYLCASSSPAGATGELFFGEGSRLTVL.